Here is one T cell receptor (beta chain) with its context. This specimen belongs to a study of blood T cell repertoires in COVID-19. Overall study: Donors in the United States, Italy and Spain gave samples during acute or convalescent COVID-19.

Clones were sequenced by immunoSEQ multiplex PCR, and TCRdb holds only the in-frame ones, with some missing. Of about 47,000 clones in the sample, 70% to 90% are singletons; the top ten hold around 3.1%. This CDR3 region has 13 residues. Germline V gene sequence: CDR1 SGHTA, CDR2 FQGNSA. Trimming took 5 bases from V and 3 from J, leaving 10 bases between them. The gene calls are TRBV7-2 and TRBJ1-1; D gene unclear. The sequence derives from a man aged 50 to 60 with active COVID-19. The sequencing sample was made of peripheral blood. The CDR3 sequence is CASSHEEDTEAFF. In DNA form, the CDR3 reads TGTGCCAGCAGCCATGAGGAGGACACTGAAGCTTTCTTT.